This passage covers 9 T cell receptor beta chains from one sample sequenced in a study of T-cell reconstitution after alpha-beta-depleted transplantation in children. Using unique molecular identifiers, the investigators prepared the TCRbeta library. Each CDR3 protein gets one entry after TCRdb re-called the PCR reads with MiXCR. The data contain approximately 82,000 distinct CDR3 sequences, roughly a sixth of them seen just once; the ten biggest clones take up roughly a fifth. Sequenced here: PBMCs, mostly from graft donor cells, sampled 180 days after TCRalphabeta/CD19-depleted stem cell transplant. These receptor sequences come from a male patient under 10 years old who had a stem cell transplant for acute lymphoblastic leukemia, so the T cells may come from the graft donor.

In its sample, this clonotype was seen a few times. This chain connects TRBV28 to TRBJ2-7; D perhaps matches TRBD1 (6 bases). The CDR3 covers 14 residues. V was shortened by 2 bases and J by 3 bases, with 11 bases between the two germline ends. Germline CDR1 and CDR2: MDHEN and SYDVKM. The CDR3: CASSLRTGFYEQYF. As DNA, the CDR3 is TGTGCCAGCAGTTTAAGAACAGGGTTCTACGAGCAGTACTTC.

This clonotype was recorded a few times. The genes are TRBV7-2 and TRBJ1-1; 9 positions agree with TRBD1. Trimming at V came to 5 bases and at J to 1 base, leaving 11 bases not matched to a gene. Germline CDR1 is SGHTA and CDR2 is FQGNSA. The CDR3 is 17 amino acids. In nucleotides, the CDR3 is TGTGCCAGCAGCCAATTGGACAGGGGTATTGGGAACACTGAAGCTTTCTTT. Amino acids: CASSQLDRGIGNTEAFF.

This clonotype showed up many times. This chain's CDR3 is CASSSDRGTYEQYF. CDR3 in DNA: TGTGCCAGCAGCTCGGACAGGGGGACATACGAGCAGTACTTC. This chain connects TRBV7-9 to TRBJ2-7; the match to TRBD1 covers 10 bases. Per the germline V gene, CDR1 is SEHNR and CDR2 is FQNEAQ (reference sequence). CDR3 length equals 14 residues. With V trimmed by 4 bases and J by 4 bases, 4 bases remained unmatched. The entire variable domain, with the rest obtained from reference TRBV7-9 and TRBJ2-7, is as follows: DTGVSQNPRHKITKRGQNVTFRCDPISEHNRLYWYRQTLGQGPEFLTYFQNEAQLEKSRLLSDRFSAERPKGSFSTLEIQRTEQGDSAMYLCASSSDRGTYEQYFGPGTRLTVT.

This clonotype was seen only a few times. V usage is TRBV5-1 and J usage is TRBJ1-1; 8 bases align to TRBD1. The CDR3 has 15 amino acids. In germline, CDR1 is SGHRS, CDR2 YFSETQ. Trimming removed 3 bases from V and 3 bases from J; junction bases left unmatched: 7. The CDR3, as DNA: TGCGCCAGCAGCTCCCAGGGGGCGGTTGACACTGAAGCTTTCTTT. Translation gives CASSSQGAVDTEAFF.

V gene TRBV11-2 combines with J gene TRBJ2-2; D might be TRBD1 (5 bases). The CDR3 runs 16 residues. Germline V gene sequence: CDR1 SGHAT, CDR2 FQNNGV. Trimming took 5 bases from V and 0 from J, leaving 13 bases between them. This chain's CDR3 is CASSHNVGPNTGELFF. CDR3 coding DNA: TGTGCCAGCAGCCACAATGTGGGGCCGAACACCGGGGAGCTGTTTTTT.

The chain uses TRBV20-1 and TRBJ2-3; the D gene could be TRBD1 or TRBD2 (6 bases each). Germline assignment: CDR1 DFQATT and CDR2 SNEGSKA (reference sequence). V lost 4 bases and J 9 bases, leaving 20 bases between the germline ends. CDR3 size: 14 residues. The CDR3 is CSAIEGGYGRTQYF. CDR3 DNA sequence: TGCAGTGCTATAGAGGGGGGATACGGTAGGACGCAGTATTTT.

This clonotype was seen more than once but under ten times. The gene calls are TRBV11-3 and TRBJ2-7; TRBD2 agrees at 8 bases. V lost 5 bases and J lost 0; bases outside the gene matches: 3. The CDR3 has 14 residues. Germline CDR1 is SGHNT and CDR2 is YENEEA. The CDR3 protein is CASSRGGSSYEQYF. DNA of the CDR3: TGTGCCAGCAGCCGCGGGGGGAGCTCCTACGAGCAGTACTTC.

This clonotype was picked up many times. This sequence joins TRBV7-8 and TRBJ2-2; TRBD1 aligns across 7 bases. The CDR3 contains 17 residues. V was clipped by 3 bases and J by 6 bases; unmatched bases: 13. Germline values: CDR1 SGHVS, CDR2 FQNEAQ. CDR3 region: CASSLSLTGLGPGELFF. Here the CDR3 DNA reads TGTGCCAGCAGCTTGAGCCTGACAGGGTTGGGTCCCGGGGAGCTGTTTTTT.

The chain uses TRBV7-2 and TRBJ1-5, with 10 positions matching TRBD1. J was trimmed by 5 bases and V by 7 bases; bases with no gene match: 14. Germline V CDR1 and CDR2: SGHTA, FQGNSA. CDR3 length equals 17 residues. The CDR3 loop is CASTYSRRQGAHQPQHF. CDR3 DNA: TGTGCCAGCACATATTCCCGTAGACAGGGGGCCCATCAGCCCCAGCATTTT.